This TCR beta chain is drawn from a study of T cell repertoires in cytomegalovirus infection. Overall study: Through public TCR beta signatures, both CMV infection and matching HLA type were indicated.

Concerning this clonotype: Its target is not known.

Deletions cut 9 bases from V and 10 bases from J, with 10 bases between. Germline values: CDR1 MNHEY, CDR2 SVGAGI. This CDR3 is 10 amino acids long. General study points: CMV carriers having the relevant HLA were flagged by cumulative public TCR beta family frequency. Predominance within the ex vivo response was attributable to HLA-C-restricted CMV-specific TCR beta clonotypes.

TCRdb re-analysed the reads in MiXCR, keeping a single row per CDR3 protein. The repertoire consists of some 600,000 distinct CDR3 sequences, with roughly 26% occurring once and the leading ten covering 8%. The rearrangement uses TRBV6-5 and TRBJ2-1; D not resolved. The sequence came from a human donor in good health (CMV status not recorded). Some clones in this sample may be carry-over from other donors' samples. The sample was CD8+ T cells from PBMCs. CDR3 region: CASGRREQFF. The CDR3 DNA follows: TGTGCCAGTGGACGCCGCGAGCAGTTCTTC.